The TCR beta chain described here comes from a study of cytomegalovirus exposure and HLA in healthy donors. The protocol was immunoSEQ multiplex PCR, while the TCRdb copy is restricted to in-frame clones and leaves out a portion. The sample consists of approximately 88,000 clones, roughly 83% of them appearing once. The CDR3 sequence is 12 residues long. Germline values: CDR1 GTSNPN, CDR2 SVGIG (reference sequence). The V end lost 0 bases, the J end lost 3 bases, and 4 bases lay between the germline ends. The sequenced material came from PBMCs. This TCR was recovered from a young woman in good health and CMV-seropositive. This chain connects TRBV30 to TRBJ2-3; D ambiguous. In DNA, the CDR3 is TGTGCCTGGAGTGTACGGACAGATACGCAGTATTTT. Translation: CAWSVRTDTQYF.